This entry lists 21 T cell receptor beta chains sequenced from one sample in a study. TCRdb reprocessed the 5' RACE reads with MiXCR, giving one entry per CDR3 protein. The sample carries some 8,400 distinct CDR3 sequences, about a quarter recorded once. The specimen sequenced was naive CD4+ T cells sorted from a lymph node. Regarding subset: naive CD4+ T cells, CD4+CD45RA+CD25-. These receptors came from a female donor with breast cancer.

Turning to this clonotype: An end of the junction does not agree with germline; a read error may underlie this. V is TRBV12-3 or TRBV12-4 and J is TRBJ1-3; D possibly corresponds to TRBD1 (5 bases). This CDR3 is built from 15 residues. This chain's CDR3 is CASSWTTGSGNTIYF. The CDR3, as DNA: TGTGCCAGCAGCTGGACAACAGGCTCTGGGAACACCATATATTTT.

This chain links TRBV21-1 with TRBJ1-2; the table calls TRBD1, which could not be checked here. TRBV21-1 is a documented pseudogene. The CDR3 consists of 16 residues. The CDR3 loop is CASSIFRDRVNYGYAF. The CDR3 nucleotides are TGTGCCAGCAGCATCTTCCGGGACAGGGTTAACTATGGCTACGCCTTC.

This clonotype was counted ten times or more. This chain joins TRBV20-1 and TRBJ1-5; D gene unclear. V was cut by 6 bases and J by 7 bases, with 22 bases left in between. Germline lookup yields CDR1 DFQATT and CDR2 SNEGSKA (reference sequence). The CDR3 loop spans 15 amino acids. CDR3 DNA sequence: TGCAGTGCCCACAGAATGGCCGACTATAGGCAGCCCCAGCATTTT. Its protein product is CSAHRMADYRQPQHF.

As to this clonotype: This may arise from a read error, as a much more abundant clone is one base away. CDR3 in DNA: TGTGCCAGCAGACCCCACGGAACCTACGAGCAGAACTTC. It codes for CASRPHGTYEQNF. The chain couples TRBV28 to TRBJ2-7; D gene ambiguous. Germline CDR1 is MDHEN and CDR2 is SYDVKM. The CDR3 spans 13 residues.

Turning to this clonotype: A much larger clone differs by one base, so this may be a read error. The V and J genes are TRBV12-3 or TRBV12-4 and TRBJ1-1, with D possibly being TRBD1 (6 bases). The CDR3 consists of 15 residues. The CDR3: CASSLGGRGGTEASF. In nucleotides, the CDR3 is TGTGCCAGCAGTTTAGGTGGCAGGGGAGGCACTGAAGCTTCCTTT.

In regard to this clonotype: The germline gene is not matched at one end of the junction; a read error may be the cause. This chain uses TRBV7-8 with TRBJ1-4; 8 bases map to TRBD1. Germline values: CDR1 SGHVS, CDR2 FQNEAQ. There are 17 residues in the CDR3. DNA of the CDR3: TGTGCCAGCAGCTTAGCACGGGGACAGGAAAAGTTTGAAAGACTGTTTTTT. As protein: CASSLARGQEKFERLFF.

This clonotype was recorded at least ten times. The CDR3 region has the DNA TGTGCCAGCAGCGGCCGACATGGAAACACAGATACGCAGTATTTT. Translated: CASSGRHGNTDTQYF. The rearrangement links TRBV11-2 to TRBJ2-3; D uncertain. CDR3 length equals 15 residues. In germline, CDR1 is SGHAT, CDR2 FQNNGV. V dropped 5 bases and J dropped 2 bases, with 14 bases sitting between them.

J is TRBJ2-1 and V is TRBV5-5; 8 bases fit TRBD2. The CDR3 is made up of 14 amino acids. Germline CDR1 is SGHKS and CDR2 is YYEKEE (reference sequence). Trimming at V came to 5 bases and at J to 6 bases, leaving 7 bases not matched to a gene. CDR3 nucleotide sequence: TGTGCCAGCAGTGTGGGACTAGGAATCAATGAGCAGTTCTTC. Protein product: CASSVGLGINEQFF.

This sequence joins TRBV7-6 and TRBJ1-5; D is perhaps TRBD1 (5 bases). The V and J ends lost 5 bases and 2 bases respectively, with 13 bases between them. Looked up from germline, CDR1 is SGHVS and CDR2 is FNYEAQ. There are 15 residues in the CDR3. CDR3 DNA sequence: TGTGCCAGCAGCCCGGGCGCAGGGCGCAATCAGCCCCAGCATTTT. This sequence encodes CASSPGAGRNQPQHF. The variable domain in full, completed from reference TRBV7-6 and TRBJ1-5, reads GAGVSQSPRYKVTKRGQDVALRCDPISGHVSLYWYRQALGQGPEFLTYFNYEAQQDKSGLPNDRFSAERPEGSISTLTIQRTEQRDSAMYRCASSPGAGRNQPQHFGDGTRLSIL.

This clonotype was counted between two and nine times. The junction departs from germline at one end; a sequencing error may be responsible. CDR3 DNA: TGTGCCAGCAGTTTGGGGGACTCCGAAATGGGGGTCTTC. Its translation is CASSLGDSEMGVF. The V gene is TRBV12-3 or TRBV12-4, the J gene TRBJ2-1, with D possibly being TRBD2 (6 bases). CDR3 size: 13 residues.

This clonotype is medium-sized. The chain joins TRBV6-5 to TRBJ1-1; the D gene is possibly TRBD1 (5 bases). From germline, CDR1 is MNHEY and CDR2 SVGAGI. This CDR3 region has 14 residues. V lost 0 bases and J lost 6, with 11 bases in between. In DNA, the CDR3 is TGTGCCAGCAGTTACTCGAGAACGGGACCTGAAGCTTTCTTT. Its protein is CASSYSRTGPEAFF.

This clonotype is classed as medium-sized. The chain employs TRBV4-2 and TRBJ2-5; 10 bases are a match to TRBD2. Germline values: CDR1 LGHNA, CDR2 YNFKEQ. This CDR3 has 17 residues. Trimming removed 1 base from V and 5 bases from J; junction bases left unmatched: 10. The DNA of the CDR3 is TGTGCCAGCAGCCAAGGTGTAGCGGGAGCGGGGGGGGAGACCCAGTACTTC. Its protein product is CASSQGVAGAGGETQYF.

This chain uses TRBV28 with TRBJ2-3; TRBD2 matches at 7 bases. After removal of 2 bases from V and 7 bases from J, the junction contained 15 bases not matched to a gene. The CDR3 contains 17 residues. CDR1 MDHEN and CDR2 SYDVKM come from the germline V gene. The CDR3 region has the DNA TGTGCCAGCAGTTTAGGGGGAGGCGGGAGACCCGCATATACGCAGTATTTT. It encodes CASSLGGGGRPAYTQYF.

This clonotype has at least ten counts. V is TRBV2 and J is TRBJ2-7; D remains ambiguous. Trimming shortened V by 10 bases and J by 5 bases, and 18 bases separated the two germline ends. Germline-derived CDR1 and CDR2 are SNHLY and FYNNEI. The CDR3 length is 13 residues. The DNA for the CDR3 is TGTGCCACGAACGTTTCCCCGTTTGACGAGCAGTACTTC. It codes for CATNVSPFDEQYF. The full variable domain, with the rest looked up from reference TRBV2 and TRBJ2-7, is EPEVTQTPSHQVTQMGQEVILRCVPISNHLYFYWYRQILGQKVEFLVSFYNNEISEKSEIFDDQFSVERPDGSNFTLKIRSTKLEDSAMYFCATNVSPFDEQYFGPGTRLTVT.

This clonotype ranks as medium-sized. The chain combines TRBV12-3 or TRBV12-4 with TRBJ2-2, with D possibly TRBD1 on 6 matching bases. This CDR3 region has 16 residues. V lost 5 bases and J lost 7, with 20 bases in between. The chain's CDR3 is CASSPQGLPVGGELFF. In DNA, the CDR3 is TGTGCCAGCAGTCCCCAGGGGCTACCCGTGGGCGGGGAGCTGTTTTTT.

In the case of this clonotype: Given a much more abundant clone one base away, this may be a read error. The V call is TRBV18, the J call TRBJ1-2, with 7 bases identical to TRBD1. Germline V gene sequence: CDR1 KGHSH, CDR2 LQKENI. There are 15 residues in the CDR3. In DNA, the CDR3 is TGTGCCAGCTCACCCCGCGAACAGGGGAACTATGGCTACGCCTTC. This gives the protein CASSPREQGNYGYAF. The whole variable domain, remainder taken from reference TRBV18 and TRBJ1-2, is NAGVMQNPRHLVRRRGQEARLRCSPMKGHSHVYWYRQLPEEGLKFMVYLQKENIIDESGMPKERFSAEFPKEGPSILRIQQVVRGDSAAYFCASSPREQGNYGYAFGSGTRLTVV.

This clonotype is medium-sized in the sample. The gene calls are TRBV27 and TRBJ2-3, with 10 positions matching TRBD1. The CDR3 runs 15 residues. With 10 bases clipped from V and 4 bases from J, the junction kept 11 bases outside the gene matches. Germline lookup yields CDR1 MNHEY and CDR2 SMNVEV (reference sequence). The CDR3 here is CATSGTGASPDTQYF. The CDR3 DNA sequence: TGTGCCACCTCCGGGACAGGGGCATCCCCAGATACGCAGTATTTT.

To note about this clonotype: With a much larger clone just one base away, this may be a read error. The chain combines TRBV5-1 with TRBJ2-2; TRBD2 might be the D (5 bases). V was clipped by 1 base and J by 0 bases, with 13 bases between them. CDR1 and CDR2 from the germline V gene are SGHRS and YFSETQ. CDR3 size: 17 residues. The CDR3 region has the DNA TGCGCCAGCAGCTTGAAGGTTGAGGGTTCGAACACCGGGGAGCTGTTTTTT. Translation gives CASSLKVEGSNTGELFF. The whole variable domain, filled in from reference TRBV5-1 and TRBJ2-2, reads KAGVTQTPRYLIKTRGQQVTLSCSPISGHRSVSWYQQTPGQGLQFLFEYFSETQRNKGNFPGRFSGRQFSNSRSEMNVSTLELGDSALYLCASSLKVEGSNTGELFFGEGSRLTVL.

This clonotype was found many times. The rearrangement links TRBV7-2 to TRBJ2-7; no definite D call. The germline gives CDR1 SGHTA, CDR2 FQGNSA. The V and J ends lost 5 bases and 2 bases respectively, with 13 bases between them. The length of the CDR3 is 14 residues. The chain's CDR3 is CASSPRLGPYEQYF. The CDR3 nucleotides are TGTGCCAGCAGCCCGCGTCTAGGACCCTACGAGCAGTACTTC.

The chain is built from TRBV6-5 and TRBJ2-1; a possible D gene is TRBD1 (6 bases). This CDR3 is built from 11 residues. Germline CDR1 reads MNHEY; CDR2 reads SVGAGI. V was clipped by 2 bases and J by 10 bases, with 6 bases between them. CDR3 sequence: CASSYGTEQFF. DNA for the CDR3: TGTGCCAGCAGTTACGGGACAGAGCAGTTCTTC.

This rearrangement joins TRBV14 to TRBJ2-5; D not resolved. Germline assignment: CDR1 SGHDN and CDR2 FVKESK. This CDR3 is 15 amino acids long. Trimming left V 2 bases short and J 5 bases short, with 15 bases between. The CDR3 region is CASSQNKLPTETQYF. As DNA, the CDR3 is TGTGCCAGCAGCCAAAATAAATTGCCGACGGAGACCCAGTACTTC.